This TCR beta chain was observed in a study of blood T cell repertoires in COVID-19. This clone has more than one count but fewer than ten. Deletions cut 6 bases from V and 6 bases from J, with 20 bases between. The CDR3 consists of 15 residues. Per the germline V gene, CDR1 is LGHNT and CDR2 is FRNRAP. Cohorts were based on clinical histories the participants reported. Per the original methods: Amplification with reference gene primers provided the estimates of nucleated cell counts. Repertoires were generated with immunoSEQ multiplex PCR, while TCRdb's copy carries only in-frame clones and drops some. That table supplies the V and J calls and clone size; D and trimming were determined from the DNA. The sample comprises over 200,000 clones, roughly 88% of which are singletons, and about 2.3% rests with the top ten.

This TCR derives from a woman aged 40-49 years with acute COVID-19. Sequenced input: PBMCs or T cells enriched from blood (not recorded which). The V and J genes are TRBV12-5 and TRBJ1-2; D is possibly TRBD1 (5 bases). The CDR3 reads CASGFGLTGVNGYTF. As DNA, the CDR3 is TGTGCTAGTGGGTTCGGGCTAACAGGTGTAAATGGCTACACCTTC.